This entry lists 5 T cell receptor beta chains sequenced from one sample in a study of CD8 T cells in ankylosing spondylitis. These TCRs are of unknown antigen specificity. One entry per CDR3 protein results from TCRdb running MiXCR on the 5' RACE reads. Found here are about 450,000 distinct CDR3 sequences, 25% to 30% of them singletons; the top ten hold 0.89%. Study-level results: Several highly homologous variants made up a TCR beta motif, and this motif appeared characteristic of ankylosing spondylitis blood.

The sequencing input was blood, either unsorted or a sorted T cell fraction (not recorded which). These receptors were taken from a male donor with ankylosing spondylitis.

This clonotype was picked up a small number of times. CDR3 residues: CASSWTGESPLHF. CDR3 sequence (DNA): TGTGCCAGCAGTTGGACAGGGGAATCACCCCTCCACTTT. The V call is TRBV6-5, the J call TRBJ1-6; 9 bases match TRBD1. The CDR3 runs 13 residues. Germline CDR1 MNHEY, CDR2 SVGAGI. V was pared by 4 bases and J by 10 bases, with 2 bases of the junction left unmatched.

The rearrangement joins TRBV5-1 to TRBJ2-3; weak D call: TRBD2 (6 bases). Deletions cut 4 bases from V and 5 bases from J, with 14 bases between. The CDR3 extends over 14 amino acids. Germline assignment: CDR1 SGHRS and CDR2 YFSETQ. For the CDR3, the DNA is TGCGCCAGCAGCCGGGAGTCCTCTCTAGATACGCAGTATTTT. Translating gives CASSRESSLDTQYF.

This CDR3 reads CASSARTGWDEQFF. CDR3 DNA: TGTGCCAGCAGCGCCCGGACAGGGTGGGATGAGCAGTTCTTC. The chain employs TRBV9 and TRBJ2-1; the match to TRBD1 covers 8 bases. The ends lost 3 bases at V and 8 bases at J; junction bases unmatched: 7. CDR1 is SGDLS and CDR2 is YYNGEE in the germline V gene. The CDR3 is made up of 14 amino acids. Complete variable domain (other parts from reference TRBV9 and TRBJ2-1): DSGVTQTPKHLITATGQRVTLRCSPRSGDLSVYWYQQSLDQGLQFLIQYYNGEERAKGNILERFSAQQFPDLHSELNLSSLELGDSALYFCASSARTGWDEQFFGPGTRLTVL.

Many counts were recorded for this clonotype. The chain couples TRBV20-1 to TRBJ1-2, with a possible D match to TRBD1 (5 bases). Germline CDR1 is DFQATT and CDR2 is SNEGSKA (reference sequence). Between the trimmed V and J ends, which lost 2 bases and 7 bases, there was a span of 20 bases. The CDR3 runs 15 residues. The CDR3 nucleotides are TGCAGTGCTAGACCCGCGGTGGGAGGGGAGACTGGCTACACCTTC. It translates to CSARPAVGGETGYTF.

The rearrangement joins TRBV12-3 or TRBV12-4 to TRBJ2-1; 9 bases align to TRBD2. Losses at the gene ends were 10 bases for V and 4 bases for J; bases not matched to a gene: 11. The CDR3 extends over 15 amino acids. The CDR3 DNA is TGTGCCACAGCTGGGAGCGGGAGGAGATACAATGAGCAGTTCTTC. It translates to CATAGSGRRYNEQFF.